This record covers a single TCR beta chain. As yet, its antigen is unknown. This entry is derived from a study of cytomegalovirus exposure and HLA in healthy donors. Findings and caveats of the study: Some V segments, TRBV6-2 and TRBV6-3 among them, were indistinguishable and were therefore excluded. Presence/absence analyses assumed roughly uniform sequencing depth across donors, which may not hold.

The V gene end was trimmed by 1 base and the J gene end by 7 bases; junction bases not matched to a gene: 3. Germline CDR1 SGHRS, CDR2 YFSETQ. The CDR3 extends over 14 amino acids. The PCR had 60 Vbeta and 13 Jbeta primers. The data were produced by immunoSEQ multiplex PCR, yet TCRdb's version contains in-frame clones alone and is incomplete. Of 100,000 or so clones in the sample, about 70% were seen once. Sequencing was performed on PBMCs. The chain is built from TRBV5-1 and TRBJ1-4, with 8 positions matching TRBD1. The sequence derives from a man aged 30-40 years in good health and CMV-seronegative. The CDR3 coding sequence is TGCGCCAGCAGCTTGTTAGGGACAGGTGAAAAACTGTTTTTT. The encoded protein is CASSLLGTGEKLFF.